The sample holds many counts of the clone carrying this TCR beta chain. This record belongs to a study of early T cells in non-severe SARS-CoV-2 infection. TCRdb passed the 5' RACE reads through MiXCR, listing each CDR3 protein once. The sample consists of about 50,000 distinct CDR3 sequences, about 11% of them appearing once. The CDR3 has 17 amino acids. The trim removed 0 bases at V and 3 bases at J, leaving 9 bases unmatched. The germline CDR1 and CDR2 sequences are WSHSY and SAAADI. The sample consisted of whole blood. This receptor was taken from an adult who was a healthcare worker with PCR-confirmed SARS-CoV-2 infection or an uninfected control (not recorded which). This chain uses TRBV10-2 with TRBJ2-3, with 7 positions matching TRBD2. The CDR3 nucleotides are TGCGCCAGCAGTGAGTCTACGGGGGGTTGGTCAACAGATACGCAGTATTTT. Residues: CASSESTGGWSTDTQYF.